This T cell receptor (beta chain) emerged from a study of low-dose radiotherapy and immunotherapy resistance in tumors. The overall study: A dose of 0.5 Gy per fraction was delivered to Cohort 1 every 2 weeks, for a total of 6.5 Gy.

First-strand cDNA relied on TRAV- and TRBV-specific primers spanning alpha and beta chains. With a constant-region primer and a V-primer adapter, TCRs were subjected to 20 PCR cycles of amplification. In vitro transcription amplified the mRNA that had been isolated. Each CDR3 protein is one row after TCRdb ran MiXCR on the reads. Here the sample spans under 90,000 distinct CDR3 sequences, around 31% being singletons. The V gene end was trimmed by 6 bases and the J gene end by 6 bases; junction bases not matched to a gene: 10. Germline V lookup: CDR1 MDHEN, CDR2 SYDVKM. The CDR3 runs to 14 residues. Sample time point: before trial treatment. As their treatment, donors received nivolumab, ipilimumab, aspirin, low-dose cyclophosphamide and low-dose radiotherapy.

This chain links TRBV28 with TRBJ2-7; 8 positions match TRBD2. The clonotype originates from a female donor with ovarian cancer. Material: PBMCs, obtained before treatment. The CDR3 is CASRPGLGPVEQYF. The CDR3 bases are TGTGCCAGCAGGCCGGGACTAGGCCCTGTCGAGCAGTACTTC. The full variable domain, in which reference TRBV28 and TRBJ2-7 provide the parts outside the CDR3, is DVKVTQSSRYLVKRTGEKVFLECVQDMDHENMFWYRQDPGLGLRLIYFSYDVKMKEKGDIPEGYSVSREKKERFSLILESASTNQTSMYLCASRPGLGPVEQYFGPGTRLTVT.